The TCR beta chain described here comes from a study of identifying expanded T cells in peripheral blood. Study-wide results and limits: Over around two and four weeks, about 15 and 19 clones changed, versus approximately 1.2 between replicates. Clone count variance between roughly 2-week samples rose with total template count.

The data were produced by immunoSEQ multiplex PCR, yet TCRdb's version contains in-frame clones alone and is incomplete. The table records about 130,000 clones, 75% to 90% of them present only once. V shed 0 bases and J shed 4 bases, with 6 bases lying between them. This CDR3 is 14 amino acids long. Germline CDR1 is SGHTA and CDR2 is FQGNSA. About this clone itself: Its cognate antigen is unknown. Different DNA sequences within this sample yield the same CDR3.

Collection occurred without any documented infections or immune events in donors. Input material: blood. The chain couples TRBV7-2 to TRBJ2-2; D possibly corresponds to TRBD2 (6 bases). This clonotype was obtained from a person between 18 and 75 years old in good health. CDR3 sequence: CASSLAGGTGELFF. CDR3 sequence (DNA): TGTGCCAGCAGCTTAGCGGGAGGCACCGGGGAGCTGTTTTTT.